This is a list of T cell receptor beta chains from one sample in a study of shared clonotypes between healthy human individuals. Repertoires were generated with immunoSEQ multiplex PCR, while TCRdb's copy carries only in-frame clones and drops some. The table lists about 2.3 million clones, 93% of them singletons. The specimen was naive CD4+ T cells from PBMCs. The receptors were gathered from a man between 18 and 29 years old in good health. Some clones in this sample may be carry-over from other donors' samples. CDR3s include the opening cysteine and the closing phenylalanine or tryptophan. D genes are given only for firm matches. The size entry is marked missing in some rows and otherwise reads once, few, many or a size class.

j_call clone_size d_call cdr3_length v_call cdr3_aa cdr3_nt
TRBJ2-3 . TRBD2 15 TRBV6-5 CASSYTSGYTDTQYF TGTGCCAGCAGTTACACTAGCGGTTATACAGATACGCAGTATTTT
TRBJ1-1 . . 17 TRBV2 CASTRQRTPRMNTEAFF TGTGCCAGCACACGACAGAGAACGCCAAGAATGAACACTGAAGCTTTCTTT
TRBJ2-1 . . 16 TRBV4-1 CASSQDRVATYNEQFF TGCGCCAGCAGCCAAGATAGAGTCGCAACATACAATGAGCAGTTCTTC
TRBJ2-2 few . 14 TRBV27 CASRFGMNTGELFF TGTGCCAGCAGATTCGGGATGAACACCGGGGAGCTGTTTTTT
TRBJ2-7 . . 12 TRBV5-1 CASSSEGDEQYF TGCGCCAGCAGCTCCGAGGGTGACGAGCAGTACTTC
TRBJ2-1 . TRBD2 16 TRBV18 CASSPRTSGGTGEQFF TGTGCCAGCTCACCGCGGACTAGCGGGGGAACTGGGGAGCAGTTCTTC
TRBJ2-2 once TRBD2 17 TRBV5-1 CASSVGLAGDFPGELFF TGCGCCAGCAGCGTGGGACTAGCGGGAGATTTCCCCGGGGAGCTGTTTTTT
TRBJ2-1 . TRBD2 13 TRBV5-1 CASSVNGGTEQFF TGCGCCAGCAGCGTCAACGGGGGGACTGAGCAGTTCTTC
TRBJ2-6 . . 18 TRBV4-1 CASSQGQGIFSGANVLTF TGCGCCAGCAGCCAGGGGCAGGGGATTTTCTCTGGGGCCAACGTCCTGACTTTC
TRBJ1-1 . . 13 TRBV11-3 CASSLDQNTEAFF TGTGCCAGCAGCTTAGATCAAAACACTGAAGCTTTCTTT
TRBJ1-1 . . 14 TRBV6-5 CASSLRGGRDEAFF TGTGCCAGCAGTCTGAGGGGAGGAAGGGATGAAGCTTTCTTT
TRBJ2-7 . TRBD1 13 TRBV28 CASRKQGAVSQYF TGTGCCAGCAGAAAACAGGGGGCCGTCTCCCAGTACTTC
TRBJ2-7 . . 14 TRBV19 CASSAQDTFYEQYF TGTGCCAGTAGTGCCCAGGACACATTCTACGAGCAGTACTTC
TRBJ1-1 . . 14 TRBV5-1 CASSLVRGDTEAFF TGCGCCAGCAGCTTGGTAAGAGGGGACACTGAAGCTTTCTTT
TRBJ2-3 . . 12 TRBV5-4 CASSADTDTQYF TGTGCCAGCAGCGCCGACACAGATACGCAGTATTTT
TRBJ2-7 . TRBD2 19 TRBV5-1 CASSLGTSGAILSSYEQYF TGCGCCAGCAGCTTGGGGACTAGCGGAGCTATCCTTAGCTCCTACGAGCAGTACTTC
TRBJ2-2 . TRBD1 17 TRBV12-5 CASGFRTGETNTGELFF TGTGCTAGTGGTTTTAGGACAGGGGAGACGAACACCGGGGAGCTGTTTTTT
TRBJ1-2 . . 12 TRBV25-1 CASSGGTLGYTF TGTGCCAGCAGTGGAGGGACGTTGGGCTACACCTTC
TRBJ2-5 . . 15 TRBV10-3 CAISEGRYLQETQYF TGTGCCATCAGTGAGGGGAGATACCTCCAAGAGACCCAGTACTTC
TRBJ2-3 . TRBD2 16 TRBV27 CASRPLAGGPSDTQYF TGTGCCAGCAGACCGCTAGCGGGAGGGCCCTCAGATACGCAGTATTTT
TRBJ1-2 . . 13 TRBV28 CASSLWASGGYTF TGTGCCAGCAGTTTATGGGCCTCGGGTGGCTACACCTTC
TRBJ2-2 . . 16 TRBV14 CASSPLGAANTGELFF TGTGCCAGCAGCCCTTTAGGAGCGGCGAACACCGGGGAGCTGTTTTTT
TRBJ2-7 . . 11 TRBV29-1 CSVGGVYEQYF TGCAGCGTTGGAGGGGTTTACGAGCAGTACTTC
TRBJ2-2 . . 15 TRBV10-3 CAISEQSGSTGELFF TGTGCCATCAGTGAACAAAGTGGAAGCACCGGGGAGCTGTTTTTT
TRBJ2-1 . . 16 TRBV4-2 CASSLLWTGVSNEQFF TGTGCCAGCAGCCTCTTGTGGACTGGAGTCTCCAATGAGCAGTTCTTC
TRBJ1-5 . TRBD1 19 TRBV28 CASTQPGQGALYSNQPQHF TGTGCCAGCACACAACCGGGACAGGGGGCCCTTTATAGCAATCAGCCCCAGCATTTT